This T cell receptor (beta chain) was obtained from a study of beta chain features in type 1 diabetes. Study outcomes and limitations: Within each of all four CD4+ subsets, Type 1 diabetes patients had TCRB CDR3s that were moderately but significantly shorter.

A word on this clone: Its specificity is unknown.

V was trimmed by 4 bases and J by 0 bases, leaving 4 bases between them. The CDR3 spans 13 residues. CDR1 is SQVTM, CDR2 ANQGSEA, per germline. Isolated RNA was reverse transcribed in full, so expressed TCRB transcripts were sequenced. Measured with immunoSEQ multiplex PCR; TCRdb has only the in-frame clones, and not every one. The sample consists of around 250,000 clones, over 65% of them appearing once. All of the sorted populations showed purity greater than 98%. The chain recombines TRBV29-1 with TRBJ2-6, with D uncertain. This sequence was found in a man aged 30-40 years in good health. The sequencing sample was made of naive CD4+ T cells from blood. For the CDR3, the DNA is TGCAGCGTTGGCGTCTCTGGGGCCAACGTCCTGACTTTC. It specifies CSVGVSGANVLTF.